This is a list of T cell receptor beta chains from one sample in a study of T-cell memory formation after mild COVID-19. TCRdb re-derived calls from the 5' RACE reads in MiXCR, one entry per CDR3 protein. Among approximately 580,000 distinct CDR3 sequences listed, approximately 20% were seen once. Sequenced material: PBMCs or a T cell subset sorted from them (not recorded which). Receptors were obtained from an adult woman who had mild COVID-19 (a few samples of this study predate the infection). Cell type and time point are not known. CDR3s include the opening cysteine and the closing phenylalanine or tryptophan. Each record gives: V gene, clone size, D gene, J gene, CDR3 protein, CDR3 DNA. D genes are given only for firm matches. Part of the rows lack a size; the others show once, few, many or a class for expanded clones.

TRBV11-2	NA	NA	TRBJ2-1	CASSLEGQIYNEQFF	TGTGCCAGCAGCTTAGAGGGCCAAATTTACAATGAGCAGTTCTTC
TRBV9	many	TRBD2	TRBJ2-1	CASSVDPFPLTSGSANEQFF	TGTGCCAGCAGCGTAGACCCCTTCCCCCTGACTAGCGGGAGCGCGAATGAGCAGTTCTTC
TRBV24-1	NA	NA	TRBJ1-2	CATSDAIGYYGYTF	TGTGCCACCAGTGATGCCATCGGCTACTATGGCTACACCTTC
TRBV3-1	NA	TRBD1	TRBJ2-1	CASEQGAVGEQFF	TGTGCCAGCGAACAGGGGGCCGTCGGTGAGCAGTTCTTC
TRBV12-5	NA	NA	TRBJ2-2	CASEGRNTGELFF	TGTGCTAGCGAGGGACGGAACACCGGGGAGCTGTTTTTT
TRBV5-1	NA	NA	TRBJ2-4	CASSLARQESGAKHIQYF	TGCGCCAGCAGCTTGGCCAGACAGGAATCGGGGGCCAAACACATTCAGTACTTC
TRBV12-3/TRBV12-4	NA	TRBD2	TRBJ2-7	CASSLGSGTQYF	TGTGCCAGCAGTTTGGGTAGCGGGACGCAGTACTTC
TRBV6-2/TRBV6-3	NA	NA	TRBJ2-1	CASTRGWSYNEQFF	TGTGCCAGCACCCGGGGGTGGTCCTACAATGAGCAGTTCTTC
TRBV2	once	NA	TRBJ2-5	CASGLRGETQYF	TGTGCCAGCGGACTCCGCGGGGAGACCCAGTACTTC
TRBV7-9	NA	TRBD2	TRBJ2-3	CASSIDVGLVPPGDTQYF	TGTGCCAGCAGCATAGATGTGGGACTAGTGCCGCCGGGGGATACGCAGTATTTT
TRBV7-2	NA	NA	TRBJ1-2	CASSLLPGKDGYTF	TGTGCCAGCAGCTTACTCCCAGGGAAGGATGGCTACACCTTC
TRBV27	NA	NA	TRBJ2-3	CASSWGTTDTQYF	TGTGCCAGCAGTTGGGGGACCACAGATACGCAGTATTTT
TRBV5-1	NA	TRBD2	TRBJ2-2	CASSLTSSGSRIGELFF	TGCGCCAGCAGCCTGACGAGCAGCGGGAGTCGAATCGGGGAGCTGTTTTTT
TRBV12-5	NA	TRBD1	TRBJ2-7	CARGTGDRLGQYF	TGTGCTAGGGGGACAGGGGACCGGCTGGGGCAGTACTTC
TRBV9	many	NA	TRBJ2-7	CASSVGSSYEQYF	TGTGCCAGCAGCGTCGGGAGCTCCTACGAGCAGTACTTC
TRBV5-6	few	NA	TRBJ2-3	CASSLVVQGTDTQYF	TGTGCCAGCAGCTTGGTGGTACAGGGCACAGATACGCAGTATTTT
TRBV6-5	NA	TRBD2	TRBJ2-3	CASSTPGGGISSTDTQYF	TGTGCCAGCAGTACGCCTGGCGGGGGGATTTCTAGCACAGATACGCAGTATTTT
TRBV4-1	NA	TRBD2	TRBJ2-5	CASSHSGVRETQYF	TGCGCCAGCAGCCATAGCGGGGTCAGGGAGACCCAGTACTTC
TRBV12-3/TRBV12-4	few	TRBD1	TRBJ2-2	CASRRTGGTGELFF	TGTGCCAGCAGGAGGACAGGGGGCACCGGGGAGCTGTTTTTT
TRBV7-2	few	NA	TRBJ2-5	CASRPKTGGGTQYF	TGTGCCAGCAGACCGAAAACTGGAGGGGGGACCCAGTACTTC
TRBV6-5	few	TRBD1	TRBJ1-1	CASSSGQGGTFF	TGTGCCAGCAGCTCGGGACAGGGAGGTACTTTCTTT
TRBV5-1	NA	NA	TRBJ2-7	CASSSNSYEQHF	TGCGCCAGCAGCTCGAATAGCTACGAGCAGCACTTC
TRBV18	few	NA	TRBJ2-3	CASSPRGDSTDTQYF	TGTGCCAGCTCACCACGGGGGGACAGCACAGATACGCAGTATTTT
TRBV5-1	few	TRBD1	TRBJ1-1	CASSQGQGGTEAFF	TGCGCCAGCAGCCAAGGACAGGGTGGGACTGAAGCTTTCTTT
TRBV20-1	NA	TRBD1	TRBJ1-2	CSASGQANYGYTF	TGCAGTGCTTCCGGACAGGCTAACTATGGCTACACCTTC
TRBV15	few	NA	TRBJ2-7	CATLWDSTGEQYF	TGTGCCACCCTCTGGGACTCCACCGGCGAGCAGTACTTC
TRBV2	once	TRBD2	TRBJ2-5	CASHHPGGGETQYF	TGTGCCAGCCACCACCCGGGGGGGGGAGAGACCCAGTACTTC